This T cell receptor beta chain was observed in a study of T-cell reconstitution after alpha-beta-depleted transplantation in children. Germline V CDR1 and CDR2: SGHTA, FQGNSA. V was shortened by 7 bases and J by 1 base, with 7 bases between the two germline ends. The CDR3 loop spans 12 amino acids. Unique molecular identifiers were incorporated when the TCRbeta library was constructed. Via MiXCR, TCRdb re-called the PCR reads, giving one row per CDR3 protein. The sample has 240,000 or so distinct CDR3 sequences, 12% seen once. There are many counts of this clonotype. This sequence originates from a human donor who donated a stem cell graft to a child with acute lymphoblastic leukemia. The V gene is TRBV7-2, the J gene TRBJ1-1; D remains ambiguous. This sample comprised PBMCs from the stem cell graft donor, obtained from the stem cell graft. The CDR3 reads CASKSPNTEAFF. Here the CDR3 DNA reads TGTGCCAGCAAGTCGCCGAACACTGAAGCTTTCTTT. The full variable domain, in which reference TRBV7-2 and TRBJ1-1 provide the parts outside the CDR3, is GAGVSQSPSNKVTEKGKDVELRCDPISGHTALYWYRQSLGQGLEFLIYFQGNSAPDKSGLPSDRFSAERTGGSVSTLTIQRTQQEDSAVYLCASKSPNTEAFFGQGTRLTVV.